This T cell receptor beta chain stems from a study of early T cells in non-severe SARS-CoV-2 infection listed by TCRdb under 2021. Background for the entire study: Bulk RNA from unsorted whole blood was used for TCR sequencing, so alpha and beta chains could not be paired.

This was a case-control study nested in a cohort of healthcare workers in London, UK, who had nasopharyngeal swab PCR tests and blood samples taken every week. Between 23 and 31 March 2020, the week of the UK lockdown, healthcare workers were enrolled and then followed up weekly for as long as 16 weeks. Including cysteine and phenylalanine, the CDR3 has 15 amino acids. Just the 45-base CDR3 DNA is kept, in frame starting at base 1. Trimming removed 1 base from V and 14 bases from J; the gene matches leave 13 bases unexplained. The germline V gene supplies CDR1 SGHTA and CDR2 FQGNSA. What the work shows at the level of the full study, not this receptor alone: Matching against VDJdb was skewed toward anti-spike CD8 responses, likely underestimated virus-specific expansions, and missed private and CD4 specificities.

This clonotype has only a few counts. Its antigen is still unknown. Base qualities are not provided; no much larger clone lies one nucleotide away. Library method: 5' RACE. The listed sequencing device is NextSeq 500. To correct for sequencing error and PCR bias, the TCR library protocol tagged individual cDNA molecules with unique molecular identifiers. TCR alpha and beta chains were both sequenced, and the abundances of alpha and beta sequences in each sample were closely correlated with each other. The source study handled its data this way. V gene, J gene and CDR3 annotation of TCR sequences was performed with Decombinator V4. TCRs were defined as expanded if a significant change between any two time points was detected under a Poisson model with p below 0.0001. TCR abundances were normalised to the total number of TCRs sequenced per sample and were expressed as counts per million. TRAV1-2 paired with TRAJ12, TRAJ20 or TRAJ33 defined MAIT TCRs, while TRAV10 paired with TRAJ18 defined iNKT TCRs. A search of VDJdb, accessed on 1 November 2021, was run for TCRs annotated to CMV, EBV and SARS-CoV-2, with TCRs annotated for multiple antigens excluded. Using fastp at Q25 and MiXCR, TCRdb reprocessed the public reads and kept productive beta chains. Rows are combined by CDR3 protein, so each entry shows the most common genes and DNA. TCRdb, not the original authors, processed these V and J calls. This sample has fewer than 110,000 distinct CDR3 sequences in its table, and around 10% of those were observed once. The ten largest account for around 8% of the sample.

This TCR derives from an adult who was a healthcare worker with PCR-confirmed SARS-CoV-2 infection or an uninfected control (not recorded which). The sample taken for sequencing was whole blood. The rearranged chain carries TRBV7-2 and TRBJ2-1; 8 central bases correspond to TRBD2. The CDR3 region: CASSLGVSAGGLEFF. The nucleotide sequence reads TGTGCCAGCAGCTTAGGCGTTTCGGCGGGAGGTTTAGAGTTCTTC.